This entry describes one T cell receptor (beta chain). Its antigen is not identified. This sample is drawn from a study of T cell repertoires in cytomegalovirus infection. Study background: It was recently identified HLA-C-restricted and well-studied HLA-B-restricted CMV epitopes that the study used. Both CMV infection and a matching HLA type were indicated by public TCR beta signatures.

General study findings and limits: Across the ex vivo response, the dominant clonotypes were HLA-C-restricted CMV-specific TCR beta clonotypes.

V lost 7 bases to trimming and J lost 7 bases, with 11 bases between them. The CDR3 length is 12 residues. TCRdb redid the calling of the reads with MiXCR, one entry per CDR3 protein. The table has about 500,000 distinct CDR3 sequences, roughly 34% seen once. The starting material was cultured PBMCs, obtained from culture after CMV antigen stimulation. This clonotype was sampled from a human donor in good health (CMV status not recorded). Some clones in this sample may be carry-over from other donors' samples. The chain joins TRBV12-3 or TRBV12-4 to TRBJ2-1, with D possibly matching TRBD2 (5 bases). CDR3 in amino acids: CASTPGINEQFF. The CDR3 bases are TGTGCCAGCACCCCGGGGATTAATGAGCAGTTCTTC.